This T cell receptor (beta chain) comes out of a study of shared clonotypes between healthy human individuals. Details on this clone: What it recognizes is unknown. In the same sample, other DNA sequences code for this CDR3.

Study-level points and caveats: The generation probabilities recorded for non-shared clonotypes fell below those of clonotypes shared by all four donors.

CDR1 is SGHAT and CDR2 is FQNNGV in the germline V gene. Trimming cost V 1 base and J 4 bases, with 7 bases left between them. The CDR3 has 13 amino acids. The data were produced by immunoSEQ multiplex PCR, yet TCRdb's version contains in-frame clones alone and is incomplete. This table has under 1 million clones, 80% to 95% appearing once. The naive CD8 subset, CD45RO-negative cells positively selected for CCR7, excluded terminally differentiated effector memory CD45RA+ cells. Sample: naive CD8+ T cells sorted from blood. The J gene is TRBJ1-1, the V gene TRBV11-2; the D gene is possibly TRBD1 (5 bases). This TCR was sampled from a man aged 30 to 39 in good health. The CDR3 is CASSLVGPTEAFF. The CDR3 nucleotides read TGTGCCAGCAGCTTAGTGGGGCCCACTGAAGCTTTCTTT.